This T cell receptor (beta chain) was found in a study of T cell responses to AZD1222 COVID-19 vaccine. Whole-study results and caveats: Most donors were white British and more were female, and clonal diversity was possibly underestimated.

The data were produced by immunoSEQ multiplex PCR, yet TCRdb's version contains in-frame clones alone and is incomplete. The sample lists about 220,000 clones, about 93% seen once, with around 1% in the top ten. Details on this clone: Its antigen remains unidentified.

The CDR3 is 17 residues long. V lost 5 bases to trimming and J lost 5 bases; unmatched junction nucleotides: 13. The V gene's germline CDR1 is SGHTA and CDR2 FQGNSA. This chain connects TRBV7-2 to TRBJ2-5; 11 bases align to TRBD1. The receptor was derived from an adult in good health. The sequencing here drew on peripheral blood, taken on day 0 of MenACWY control vaccination. The CDR3 reads CASSHRGQGVYGETQYF. For the CDR3, the DNA is TGTGCCAGCAGCCACCGGGGACAGGGGGTCTACGGGGAGACCCAGTACTTC.